This entry describes one T cell receptor beta chain. The authors made the TRB cDNA libraries by 5' RACE using UMI labels. After re-calling the 5' RACE reads, TCRdb lists one entry per CDR3 protein, DNA absent. The sample totals 100,000 to 150,000 distinct CDR3 sequences. These data originate in a study of CXCR3-negative and CXCR3-positive naive CD8 T cells. For the study at large: Each library held about 1.5 +/- 0.3 million TRB reads, about 140 million in total.

From germline, CDR1 is LGHNA and CDR2 YSLEER. This CDR3 contains 17 residues. The chain uses TRBV4-3 and TRBJ2-2; without DNA, the TCRdb call of TRBD1 cannot be checked. Sequencing used naive CXCR3- CD8+ T cells from blood. The subset denotes: CD45RO-CCR7+CD27+CD95- naive CD8+ T cells lacking CXCR3 (TNR3-). The TCR originated in a human donor in good health. Some clones in this sample may be carry-over from other donors' samples. The CDR3 loop is CASSNLEAGAFTGELFF.